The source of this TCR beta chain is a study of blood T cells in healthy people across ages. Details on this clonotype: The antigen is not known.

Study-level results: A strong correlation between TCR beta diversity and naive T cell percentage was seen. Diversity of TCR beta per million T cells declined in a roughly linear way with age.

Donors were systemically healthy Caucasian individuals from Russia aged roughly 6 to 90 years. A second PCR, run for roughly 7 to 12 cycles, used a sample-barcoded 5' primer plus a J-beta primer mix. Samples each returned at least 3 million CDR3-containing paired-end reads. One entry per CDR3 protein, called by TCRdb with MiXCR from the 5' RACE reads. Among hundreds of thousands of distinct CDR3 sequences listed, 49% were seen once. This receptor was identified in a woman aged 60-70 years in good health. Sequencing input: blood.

The CDR3 here is CASGQGANQPQHF. The CDR3 DNA reads TGTGCCAGCGGGCAGGGGGCCAATCAGCCCCAGCATTTT. The genes are TRBV6-2 or TRBV6-3 and TRBJ1-5, with TRBD1 matching 8 bases. The germline V gene encodes CDR1 MNHEY and CDR2 SVGEGT. CDR3 length: 13 amino acids. J lost 3 bases, V lost 8 bases, and 3 bases had no gene match.